This TCR beta chain was recovered during a study of shared clonotypes between healthy human individuals. Study-level points and caveats: The low donor count limited represented genetic and exposure-history diversity.

This clone was recorded only once. The antigen is undetermined. V shed 0 bases and J 2 bases; nucleotides not matched to a gene: 2. The CDR3 sequence is 15 residues long. The germline V gene encodes CDR1 SGDLS and CDR2 YYNGEE. The repertoire was sequenced with immunoSEQ multiplex PCR; TCRdb's copy has only in-frame clones and lacks some. The sample records 400,000 to 500,000 clones, 70% to 80% being singletons. The rearrangement uses TRBV9 and TRBJ2-7, with 10 bases aligning to TRBD1. The sample comprised PBMCs. The sequence came from a middle-aged woman in good health. Some clones in this sample may be carry-over from other donors' samples. For the CDR3, the DNA is TGTGCCAGCAGCGTAGCCGGGACAGGGGCCTACGAGCAGTACTTC. Residues: CASSVAGTGAYEQYF.